What follows are 5 T cell receptor beta chains derived from one specimen sequenced in a study of regulatory and conventional T cells in RAG deficiency. The protocol was immunoSEQ multiplex PCR, while the TCRdb copy is restricted to in-frame clones and leaves out a portion. This sample has about 7,800 clones; 70% to 90% occur once, and the top ten carry roughly a third. These data are also associated with another study on regulatory T cells. From that second work: Amplification used 52 TRBV primers and 13 TRBJ primers.

The specimen sequenced was CD8+ T cells sorted from blood. The source is a human donor in good health.

This clone showed up just once. The chain joins TRBV2 to TRBJ2-7; D unclear. CDR1 is SNHLY and CDR2 is FYNNEI in the germline V gene. Trimming removed 8 bases at V and 5 bases at J, with 10 bases between. The CDR3 covers 11 residues. In DNA, the CDR3 is TGTGCCAGCCTCGAGATCCACGAGCAGTACTTC. The encoded protein is CASLEIHEQYF.

By its share, this clone is large. The rearrangement links TRBV5-1 to TRBJ2-2; 9 nucleotides agree with TRBD1. This CDR3 is built from 15 residues. Per germline, CDR1 SGHRS and CDR2 YFSETQ. The V segment lost 8 bases and the J segment 4 bases; nucleotides outside the gene matches: 9. DNA of the CDR3: TGCGCCAGTCGCACCGGGACAGGGTCCACCGGGGAGCTGTTTTTT. It yields the protein CASRTGTGSTGELFF. Filled out from reference TRBV5-1 and TRBJ2-2, the complete variable domain reads KAGVTQTPRYLIKTRGQQVTLSCSPISGHRSVSWYQQTPGQGLQFLFEYFSETQRNKGNFPGRFSGRQFSNSRSEMNVSTLELGDSALYLCASRTGTGSTGELFFGEGSRLTVL.

CDR3 protein: CASGLWGQVNQPQHF. CDR3 nucleotides: TGTGCCAGCGGTTTGTGGGGACAGGTCAATCAGCCCCAGCATTTT. The rearrangement links TRBV6-1 to TRBJ1-5, with TRBD1 matching over 8 bases. The germline CDR1 and CDR2 sequences are MNHNS and SASEGT. This CDR3 comprises 15 residues. V lost 8 bases, J lost 3 bases, and 9 bases stayed unmatched.

The chain carries TRBV19 and TRBJ2-7, with TRBD2 as a possible D gene (6 bases). Germline V CDR1 and CDR2: LNHDA, SQIVND (reference sequence). This CDR3 has 11 amino acids. V was cut by 7 bases and J by 7 bases, with 11 bases left in between. CDR3 amino acids: CASTHAGEQYF. The CDR3 region has the DNA TGTGCCAGTACCCACGCGGGGGAGCAGTACTTC. Together with reference TRBV19 and TRBJ2-7, the CDR3 gives the full variable domain: DGGITQSPKYLFRKEGQNVTLSCEQNLNHDAMYWYRQDPGQGLRLIYYSQIVNDFQKGDIAEGYSVSREKKESFPLTVTSAQKNPTAFYLCASTHAGEQYFGPGTRLTVT.

The gene calls are TRBV30 and TRBJ1-6; D not certain. V gave up 3 bases and J gave up 8 bases, with 14 bases separating them. CDR3 length: 14 residues. Germline CDR1 and CDR2: GTSNPN and SVGIG (reference sequence). The DNA for the CDR3 is TGTGCCTGGAGCCGGGCCTCAACCTATTCACCCCTCCACTTT. It encodes CAWSRASTYSPLHF.